The present T cell receptor (beta chain) was sequenced within a study of T cells in narcolepsy. Study information: Healthy controls were enrolled alongside patients with narcolepsy type 1 or type 2. Broader study findings: Autoreactive HCRT-specific and TRIB2-specific clonotypes were marked in same-patient CSF-versus-blood CD4+ comparisons.

Germline lookup yields CDR1 LNHDA and CDR2 SQIVND (reference sequence). Trimming stripped 3 bases from V and 11 bases from J, with 13 bases between. This CDR3 has 12 residues. This clone was observed a handful of times. Its antigen is not identified. Libraries were prepared by immunoSEQ multiplex PCR; TCRdb keeps only in-frame clonotypes and omits some of them. The table lists nearly 35,000 clones, around 80% of them singletons. The receptor's source is a human donor in good health. The chain couples TRBV19 to TRBJ1-1; D is perhaps TRBD1 (5 bases). What was sequenced was memory (CD45RA-) CD4+ T cells from blood. The CDR3 DNA reads as TGTGCCAGTAGTATCAGGGAAAGGGTGGCTTTCTTT. Its translation: CASSIRERVAFF.